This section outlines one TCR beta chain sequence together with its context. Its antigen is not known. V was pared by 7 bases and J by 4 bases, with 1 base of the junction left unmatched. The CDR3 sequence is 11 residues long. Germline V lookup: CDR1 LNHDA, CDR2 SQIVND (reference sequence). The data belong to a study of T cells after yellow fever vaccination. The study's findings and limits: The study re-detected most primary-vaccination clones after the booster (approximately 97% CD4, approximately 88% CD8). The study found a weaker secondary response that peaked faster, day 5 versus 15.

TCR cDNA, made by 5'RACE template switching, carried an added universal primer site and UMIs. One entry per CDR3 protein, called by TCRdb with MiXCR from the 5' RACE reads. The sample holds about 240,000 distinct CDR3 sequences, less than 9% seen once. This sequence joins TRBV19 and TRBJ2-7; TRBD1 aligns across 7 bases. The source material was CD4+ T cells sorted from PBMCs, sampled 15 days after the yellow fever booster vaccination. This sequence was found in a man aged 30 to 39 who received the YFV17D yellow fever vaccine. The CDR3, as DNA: TGTGCCAGTAAGGGGGCGTACGAGCAGTACTTC. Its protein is CASKGAYEQYF.